Listed below are T cell receptor beta chains from one sample, sequenced in a study of T cell repertoires in cytomegalovirus infection. TCRdb re-analysed the reads in MiXCR, keeping a single row per CDR3 protein. The data contain about 740,000 distinct CDR3 sequences, 35% to 45% of them singletons. The sample was PBMCs. The receptors derive from a human donor in good health (CMV status not recorded). Some clones in this sample may be carry-over from other donors' samples. CDR3s include the opening cysteine and the closing phenylalanine or tryptophan. D genes are given only for firm matches. Not all rows give a size; the values are once, few, many and, for expanded clones, a class.

V,D,size,J,CDR3,DNA
TRBV5-6,TRBD1,-,TRBJ2-3,CASIRQGPTDTQYF,TGTGCCAGCATCCGACAGGGACCTACAGATACGCAGTATTTT
TRBV5-1,TRBD1,-,TRBJ1-1,CASSPLGQTNTEAFF,TGCGCCAGCAGCCCCCTGGGACAGACGAACACTGAAGCTTTCTTT
TRBV27,-,-,TRBJ2-2,CASSFDRPTGELFF,TGTGCCAGCAGTTTTGACAGGCCCACCGGGGAGCTGTTTTTT
TRBV6-5,TRBD1,-,TRBJ1-1,CASSYAGQGNTEAFF,TGTGCCAGCAGTTACGCGGGACAGGGGAACACTGAAGCTTTCTTT
TRBV27,TRBD2,-,TRBJ2-7,CASSLSASGYEQYF,TGTGCCAGCAGTTTATCGGCTAGCGGCTACGAGCAGTACTTC
TRBV6-5,-,-,TRBJ1-5,CASSYSTGHNQPQHF,TGTGCCAGCAGTTACTCCACAGGCCACAATCAGCCCCAGCATTTT
TRBV7-9,-,-,TRBJ2-1,CAGSSRQAILYNEQFF,TGTGCCGGCAGCTCCCGACAGGCTATACTCTACAATGAGCAGTTCTTC
TRBV20-1,-,-,TRBJ1-5,CSAFRGIRQPQHF,TGCAGTGCTTTCAGGGGAATAAGGCAGCCCCAGCATTTT
TRBV7-6,-,few,TRBJ1-1,CASSLGLVSGGTAETEAFF,TGTGCCAGCAGCTTAGGGTTAGTTTCTGGCGGGACGGCTGAGACTGAAGCTTTCTTT
TRBV19,-,-,TRBJ1-5,CASGPGGGHQPQHF,TGTGCCAGTGGACCGGGGGGCGGACATCAGCCCCAGCATTTT
TRBV12-3/TRBV12-4,TRBD2,-,TRBJ2-1,CASSSTGTSGRNEQFF,TGTGCCAGCAGTTCGACCGGGACTAGCGGGAGAAATGAGCAGTTCTTC
TRBV3-1,-,-,TRBJ1-2,CARSHGAGRVGYTF,TGTGCCCGCAGCCACGGGGCAGGGCGTGTTGGCTACACCTTC
TRBV5-5,-,few,TRBJ2-2,CASSGRLDRGTGELFF,TGTGCCAGCAGCGGACGACTAGATCGTGGCACCGGGGAGCTGTTTTTT
TRBV7-2,-,-,TRBJ2-7,CASRMTGTSEGEQYF,TGTGCCAGCAGAATGACCGGGACTTCGGAGGGAGAGCAGTACTTC
TRBV19,TRBD1,few,TRBJ2-7,CASSIKGQARGQYF,TGTGCCAGTAGTATCAAGGGACAGGCGAGGGGGCAGTACTTC
TRBV20-1,-,-,TRBJ2-5,CSASELGSYQTQYF,TGCAGTGCTAGTGAGTTAGGAAGTTACCAGACCCAGTACTTC
TRBV19,-,few,TRBJ2-4,CASSREDNRLLAKNIQYF,TGTGCCAGTAGTAGAGAGGACAACCGACTTCTAGCCAAAAACATTCAGTACTTC
TRBV27,-,-,TRBJ2-2,CASSLIPQEPNTGELFF,TGTGCCAGCAGTCTCATCCCACAGGAACCGAACACCGGGGAGCTGTTTTTT
TRBV7-6,-,many,TRBJ1-3,CASSYDSAASFPGNTIYF,TGTGCCAGCAGTTACGATTCGGCAGCTAGTTTCCCTGGAAACACCATATATTTT
TRBV6-6,-,few,TRBJ1-3,CASSDNRQSSGNTIYF,TGTGCCAGCAGTGATAATCGGCAGAGCTCTGGAAACACCATATATTTT
TRBV28,TRBD1,few,TRBJ1-2,CASRPTGDQLDGYTF,TGTGCCAGCAGACCGACAGGGGACCAACTGGATGGCTACACCTTC
TRBV7-2,-,-,TRBJ1-1,CASSLGGLNTEALF,TGTGCCAGCAGCTTAGGAGGTCTGAACACTGAAGCTTTGTTT
TRBV18,-,few,TRBJ1-2,CASSPKAGTRYGYTF,TGTGCCAGCTCACCAAAGGCGGGCACGAGATATGGCTACACCTTC
TRBV20-1,TRBD2,-,TRBJ2-3,CSARPGGGQGTQYF,TGCAGTGCTAGACCGGGGGGGGGGCAGGGTACGCAGTATTTT
TRBV5-1,-,few,TRBJ1-1,CASSLNLRGSMNTEAFF,TGCGCCAGCAGCTTGAATCTCCGGGGATCGATGAACACTGAAGCTTTCTTT
TRBV6-8,TRBD1,few,TRBJ1-6,CASSPGTGTFRLNSPLHF,TGTGCCAGCAGCCCCGGGACAGGGACTTTCCGCCTCAATTCACCCCTCCACTTT
TRBV5-8,TRBD1,-,TRBJ1-5,CASSLADRGPGQPQHF,TGTGCCAGCAGCTTGGCTGACAGGGGGCCGGGACAGCCCCAGCATTTT
TRBV5-4,-,-,TRBJ2-1,CASSLATPGLYNEQFF,TGTGCCAGCAGCTTGGCCACTCCGGGACTCTACAATGAGCAGTTCTTC
TRBV7-8,-,few,TRBJ2-5,CASSSAPQETQYF,TGTGCCAGCAGCTCGGCACCTCAAGAGACCCAGTACTTC
TRBV28,-,few,TRBJ1-1,CASSLLIVNTEAFF,TGTGCCAGCAGTTTATTAATAGTGAACACTGAAGCTTTCTTT
TRBV6-8,-,-,TRBJ2-1,CASSPREHYNEQFF,TGTGCCAGCAGCCCCAGAGAACATTACAATGAGCAGTTCTTC
TRBV28,TRBD1,-,TRBJ2-7,CASTPRGTGAYEQYF,TGTGCCAGCACCCCAAGAGGGACAGGCGCGTACGAGCAGTACTTC
TRBV29-1,-,few,TRBJ1-3,CSVASVSGNTIYF,TGCAGCGTTGCGTCGGTTTCTGGAAACACCATATATTTT
TRBV28,-,once,TRBJ1-4,CASSPRQAGSEKLFF,TGTGCCAGCAGCCCACGACAGGCGGGGAGTGAAAAACTGTTTTTT
TRBV29-1,TRBD1,-,TRBJ2-5,CSVGDRGVQETQYF,TGCAGCGTTGGTGACAGGGGAGTCCAAGAGACCCAGTACTTC
TRBV2,-,-,TRBJ1-4,CATQGQGRATNEKLFF,TGTGCCACCCAGGGGCAGGGTCGCGCAACTAATGAAAAACTGTTTTTT
TRBV5-1,-,-,TRBJ2-3,CASSLVVSGREGDTQYF,TGCGCCAGCAGCTTGGTCGTCTCGGGTAGGGAAGGAGATACGCAGTATTTT
TRBV6-5,-,few,TRBJ1-1,CASSYPVIGGRAEAFF,TGTGCCAGCAGTTACCCTGTGATTGGGGGGAGGGCTGAAGCTTTCTTT
TRBV7-2,TRBD1,many,TRBJ1-5,CASSLVGTGTSNQPQHF,TGTGCCAGCAGCTTAGTCGGGACAGGGACAAGCAATCAGCCCCAGCATTTT
TRBV7-7,TRBD1,few,TRBJ2-5,CASSSGTGALAAQYF,TGTGCTAGCAGCTCCGGGACAGGGGCTCTGGCGGCCCAGTACTTC
TRBV12-3/TRBV12-4,-,-,TRBJ1-3,CASSLYRLPTGNTIYF,TGTGCCAGCAGTTTATACAGGCTCCCCACTGGAAACACCATATATTTT
TRBV4-1,-,many,TRBJ2-6,CASSLLSGANVLTF,TGTGCCAGCAGCCTTCTCTCTGGGGCCAACGTCCTGACTTTC
TRBV28,-,-,TRBJ1-5,CASSPLTAKSQPQHF,TGTGCCAGCAGCCCCCTCACAGCGAAATCGCAGCCCCAGCATTTT
TRBV4-1,-,few,TRBJ1-1,CASSQTSQPSEAFF,TGCGCCAGCAGCCAAACGTCTCAGCCGAGTGAAGCTTTCTTT
TRBV28,-,-,TRBJ1-5,CASSLIRGSNQPQHF,TGTGCCAGCAGTTTGATCAGGGGAAGCAATCAGCCCCAGCATTTT
TRBV4-1,TRBD1,-,TRBJ2-5,CASSRQGANQETQYF,TGCGCCAGCAGCCGACAGGGGGCTAACCAAGAGACCCAGTACTTC
TRBV28,TRBD2,-,TRBJ2-5,CASSLKVAGAGKTQYF,TGTGCCAGCAGTTTGAAGGTAGCGGGAGCCGGAAAGACCCAGTACTTC
TRBV6-2/TRBV6-3,TRBD2,-,TRBJ2-7,CASSPGGLASKYSYEQYF,TGTGCCAGCAGTCCGGGGGGACTAGCGTCCAAATACTCCTACGAGCAGTACTTC
TRBV7-9,-,-,TRBJ1-2,CASSSNAGRNGYTF,TGTGCCAGCAGCTCAAACGCGGGCCGTAATGGCTACACCTTC
TRBV19,TRBD2,-,TRBJ2-3,CASSIRTSGSLDTQYF,TGTGCCAGTAGTATCAGGACTAGCGGGAGTCTAGATACGCAGTATTTT
TRBV20-1,-,few,TRBJ2-5,CSARVGRGWETQYF,TGCAGTGCTAGAGTCGGCAGGGGATGGGAGACCCAGTACTTC
TRBV28,-,-,TRBJ2-7,CASSAGSRPYDQYF,TGTGCCAGCAGTGCCGGGTCCCGCCCCTACGATCAGTACTTC
TRBV7-8,TRBD1,few,TRBJ2-5,CASRAGTGGPETQYF,TGTGCCAGCAGGGCCGGGACAGGGGGGCCGGAGACCCAGTACTTC
TRBV27,-,-,TRBJ2-7,CASSLGRKYEQYF,TGTGCCAGCAGTTTAGGGAGGAAGTACGAGCAGTACTTC
TRBV19,-,-,TRBJ2-2,CASRKGGPGELFF,TGTGCCAGTCGAAAAGGGGGTCCCGGGGAGCTGTTTTTT
TRBV28,-,few,TRBJ1-1,CASSLSREWTEAFF,TGTGCCAGCAGTTTAAGCAGGGAGTGGACTGAAGCTTTCTTT
TRBV19,-,-,TRBJ2-1,CASSPGDWGYNEQFF,TGTGCCAGTAGTCCCGGGGACTGGGGATACAATGAGCAGTTCTTC
TRBV20-1,-,-,TRBJ2-3,CSAEKQGPDTQYF,TGCAGTGCTGAGAAGCAGGGTCCAGATACGCAGTATTTT
TRBV28,-,-,TRBJ2-1,CASSLSESPPYNEQFF,TGTGCCAGCAGTTTGTCCGAGTCGCCCCCCTACAATGAGCAGTTCTTC
TRBV10-3,-,few,TRBJ1-1,CAIRDSVNTEAFF,TGTGCCATCAGAGACTCTGTGAACACTGAAGCTTTCTTT